Following are 14 T cell receptor beta chains from one sample sequenced in a study of T cells in women clearing cervical HPV infection. Sequenced by immunoSEQ multiplex PCR; TCRdb stores in-frame clones only, minus some. With about 34,000 clones in the sample, the ten largest clones hold approximately 1.5%. The specimen was blood buffy coat. Every receptor here comes from a woman between 18 and 69 years old with a cervical HPV16 infection that either progressed to CIN3+ or cleared (not recorded which).

To note about this clone: The read halts 3 residues ahead of the CDR3 end, with the missing end drawn from the germline J gene. The chain links TRBV11-1 to TRBJ2-1; possible D gene TRBD2, 6 bases. There are 14 residues in the CDR3. Trimming shortened V by 5 bases and J by 2 bases, and 10 bases separated the two germline ends. Germline loops: CDR1 SGHAT, CDR2 FQDESV (reference sequence). The part of the CDR3 DNA that was read is TGTGCCAGCAGCACTCGGGGGACCTACAATGAG. Translating gives CASSTRGTYNE. The CDR3, in full, reads CASSTRGTYNEQFF.

The covered CDR3 bases are TGCGCCAGCAGCTTACTAGCGGGGTCCAACACCGGGGAG. It translates to CASSLLAGSNTGE. In full, the CDR3 is CASSLLAGSNTGELFF. V and J are TRBV5-1 and TRBJ2-2, with 10 bases identical to TRBD2. The read ends 3 residues shy of where the CDR3 ends; the end is completed using the germline J gene. The CDR3 consists of 16 residues. Germline V lookup: CDR1 SGHRS, CDR2 YFSETQ. Trimming took 2 bases from V and 2 from J; bases not matched to a gene: 3.

Remarks on this clone: The read halts 3 residues ahead of the CDR3 end, with the missing end drawn from the germline J gene. This chain links TRBV29-1 with TRBJ1-1; D is perhaps TRBD1 (6 bases). V was pared by 6 bases and J by 0 bases, with 11 bases between. This CDR3 comprises 13 residues. Germline CDR1 reads SQVTM; CDR2 reads ANQGSEA. Incomplete CDR3 DNA: TGCAGCGTGGCTACAGGGTTGAACACTGAA. It encodes CSVATGLNTE. The CDR3 reads in full as CSVATGLNTEAFF.

As to this clone: The DNA ends 3 residues before the CDR3 does, and the rest of the CDR3 is filled in from the germline J gene. This rearrangement joins TRBV7-2 to TRBJ2-3; 12 nucleotides line up with TRBD1. This CDR3 has 15 residues. The germline V gene encodes CDR1 SGHTA and CDR2 FQGNSA. CDR3 DNA (partial): TGTGCCAGCAGTCGCAGGGGGACAGGGGGCGGGACG. Protein sequence: CASSRRGTGGGT. The whole CDR3 protein reads CASSRRGTGGGTQYF.

As to this clone: From the germline J gene comes the end of the CDR3, since the read stops 3 residues before it. The chain employs TRBV7-2 and TRBJ1-3, with D maybe TRBD1 (5 bases). Germline CDR1 is SGHTA and CDR2 is FQGNSA. CDR3 size: 15 residues. V lost 2 bases to trimming and J lost 4 bases, with 12 bases between them. CDR3 bases read: TGTGCCAGCAGCTTACAGGGTCGGAACGGAAACACC. Encoded protein: CASSLQGRNGNT. The whole CDR3 is CASSLQGRNGNTIYF.

As concerns this clone: The CDR3 end falls 3 residues outside the read, so it is completed with the germline J gene. The rearrangement joins TRBV30 to TRBJ2-7; TRBD2 agrees at 12 bases. V shed 3 bases and J 6 bases; nucleotides not matched to a gene: 9. The germline CDR1 and CDR2 sequences are GTSNPN and SVGIG (reference sequence). The CDR3 length is 15 residues. CDR3 protein: CAWRLRLAGEGEQYF. CDR3 DNA (partial): TGTGCCTGGAGATTGAGACTAGCGGGAGAGGGCGAG.

Of note for this clone: The read stops 3 residues short of the end of the CDR3; the missing end is completed from the germline J gene. J is TRBJ2-2 and V is TRBV30, with TRBD2 matching over 7 bases. Germline CDR1 reads GTSNPN; CDR2 reads SVGIG (reference sequence). The CDR3 runs 15 residues. CDR3 bases read: TGTGCCTGGAGTATGCGGGGAGGGCGAAATGAAAAG. It specifies CAWSMRGGRNEK. The CDR3 as a whole reads CAWSMRGGRNEKLFF.

The DNA read from the CDR3 is TGTGCCAGCAGTTTGACTGCTGGAAACACC. It yields the protein CASSLTAGNT. The whole CDR3 sequence is CASSLTAGNTIYF. The rearrangement uses TRBV2 and TRBJ1-3; no clear D gene. The read terminates 3 residues before the CDR3 end, so the remaining end is supplied by the germline J gene. Germline CDR1 and CDR2: SNHLY and FYNNEI. The germline V and J ends were trimmed by 5 bases and 2 bases, with 7 bases remaining between them. The CDR3 loop spans 13 amino acids.

Notes on this clone: The CDR3 is cut off 3 residues early in the read; its end comes from the germline J gene. The chain recombines TRBV20-1 with TRBJ2-4; D possibly corresponds to TRBD2 (6 bases). Trimming removed 1 base from V and 9 bases from J, with 22 bases in between. In germline, CDR1 is DFQATT, CDR2 SNEGSKA (reference sequence). The CDR3 has 16 amino acids. The CDR3 is CSARVADRVAFGIQYF. The covered CDR3 bases are TGCAGTGCTAGAGTAGCGGATAGGGTAGCTTTTGGCATT.

In the case of this clone: The read comes to an end 3 residues before the CDR3 does, leaving the germline J gene to fill in the end. The chain employs TRBV10-3 and TRBJ2-7; D perhaps matches TRBD1 (6 bases). Germline values: CDR1 ENHRY, CDR2 SYGVKD. Trimming shortened V by 4 bases and J by 0 bases, and 13 bases separated the two germline ends. The CDR3 has 15 amino acids. The sequenced CDR3 bases are TGTGCCATCAGTGTCCGACAGGAGAACTCCTACGAG. It translates to CAISVRQENSYE. The entire CDR3 protein is CAISVRQENSYEQYF.

Details on this clone: The read is 3 residues too short to cover the CDR3 end, so that end is filled in from the germline J gene. This chain joins TRBV20-1 and TRBJ1-5; 8 bases fit TRBD1. V lost 3 bases to trimming and J lost 5 bases; unmatched junction nucleotides: 9. This CDR3 is built from 15 residues. Germline CDR1 DFQATT, CDR2 SNEGSKA (reference sequence). The sequenced CDR3 bases are TGCAGTGCTAGTATGAGCGGACAGGGTTATCAGCCC. Its translation: CSASMSGQGYQP. In full, the CDR3 reads CSASMSGQGYQPQHF.

Turning to this clone: The read is 3 residues too short to cover the CDR3 end, so that end is filled in from the germline J gene. The chain recombines TRBV19 with TRBJ1-3; no firm D call. Germline-derived CDR1 and CDR2 are LNHDA and SQIVND (reference sequence). The CDR3 length is 18 residues. Trimming stripped 0 bases from V and 4 bases from J, with 19 bases between. The CDR3 here is CASSIDVTVAQKGNTIYF. Partial CDR3 DNA: TGTGCCAGTAGTATAGATGTAACTGTGGCACAGAAAGGAAACACC.

As concerns this clone: The observed sequence ends 3 residues before the CDR3 terminus, with the missing tail filled in from the germline J gene. The chain couples TRBV29-1 to TRBJ2-2, with 8 nucleotides matching TRBD2. CDR3 length: 15 residues. Germline lookup yields CDR1 SQVTM and CDR2 ANQGSEA. V was clipped by 3 bases and J by 4 bases; unmatched bases: 7. The CDR3 region is CSVERREGPTGELFF. CDR3 DNA, as far as it was read: TGCAGCGTTGAGCGTCGGGAGGGGCCCACCGGGGAG.

This CDR3 is CAIRLTGSTDTQYF. CDR3 DNA, as far as it was read: TGTGCCATCAGGCTGACAGGATCAACAGATACG. This chain links TRBV10-3 with TRBJ2-3, with D perhaps matching TRBD1 (6 bases). The read stops 3 residues short of the end of the CDR3; the missing end is completed from the germline J gene. CDR1 is ENHRY, CDR2 SYGVKD, per germline. Trimming took 6 bases from V and 3 from J, leaving 13 bases between them. This CDR3 has 14 residues.